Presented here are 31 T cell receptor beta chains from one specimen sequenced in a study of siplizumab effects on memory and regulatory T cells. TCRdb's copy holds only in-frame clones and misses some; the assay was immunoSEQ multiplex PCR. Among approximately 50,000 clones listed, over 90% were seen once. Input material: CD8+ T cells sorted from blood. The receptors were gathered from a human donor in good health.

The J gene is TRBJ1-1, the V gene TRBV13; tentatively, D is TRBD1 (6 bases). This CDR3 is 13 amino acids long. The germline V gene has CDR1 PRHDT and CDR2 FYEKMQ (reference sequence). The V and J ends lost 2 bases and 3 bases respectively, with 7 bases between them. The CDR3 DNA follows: TGTGCCAGCAGCTTAAGGGGGGACACTGAAGCTTTCTTT. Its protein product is CASSLRGDTEAFF.

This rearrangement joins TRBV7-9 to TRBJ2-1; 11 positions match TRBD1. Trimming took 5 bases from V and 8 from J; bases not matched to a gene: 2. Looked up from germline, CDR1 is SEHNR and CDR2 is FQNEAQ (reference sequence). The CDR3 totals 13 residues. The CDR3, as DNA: TGTGCCAGCAGCCGGACAGGGGGCTATGAGCAGTTCTTC. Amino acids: CASSRTGGYEQFF.

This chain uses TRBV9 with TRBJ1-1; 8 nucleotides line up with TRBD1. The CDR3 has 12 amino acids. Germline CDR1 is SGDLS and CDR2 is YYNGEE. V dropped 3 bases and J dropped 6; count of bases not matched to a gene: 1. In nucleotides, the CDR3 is TGTGCCAGCAGCGGGGGACAGGCTGAAGCTTTCTTT. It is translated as CASSGGQAEAFF.

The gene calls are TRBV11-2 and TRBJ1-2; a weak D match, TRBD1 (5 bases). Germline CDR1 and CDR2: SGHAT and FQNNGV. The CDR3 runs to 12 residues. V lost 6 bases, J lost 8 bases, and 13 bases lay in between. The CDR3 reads CASSLGGDGYTF. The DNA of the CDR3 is TGTGCCAGCAGTTTGGGAGGGGACGGCTACACCTTC.

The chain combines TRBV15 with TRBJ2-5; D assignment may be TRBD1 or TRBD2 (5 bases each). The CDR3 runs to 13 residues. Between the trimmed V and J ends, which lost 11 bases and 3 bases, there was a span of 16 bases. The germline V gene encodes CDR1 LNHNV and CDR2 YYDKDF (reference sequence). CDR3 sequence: CAAGDSLKETQYF. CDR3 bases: TGTGCCGCGGGCGACAGCCTGAAAGAGACCCAGTACTTC.

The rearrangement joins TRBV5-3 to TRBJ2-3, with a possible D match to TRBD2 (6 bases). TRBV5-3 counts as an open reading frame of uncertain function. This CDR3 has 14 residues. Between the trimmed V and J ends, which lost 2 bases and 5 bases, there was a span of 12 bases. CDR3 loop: CARSFPGAGDTQYF. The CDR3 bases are TGTGCCAGAAGCTTCCCGGGAGCGGGAGATACGCAGTATTTT.

This chain's CDR3 is CATSRDRVDTQYF. CDR3 nucleotide sequence: TGTGCCACCAGCAGAGACCGAGTAGATACGCAGTATTTT. This chain joins TRBV15 and TRBJ2-3; D uncertain. V dropped 0 bases and J dropped 5 bases, with 6 bases sitting between them. The CDR3 has 13 residues. Germline CDR1 LNHNV, CDR2 YYDKDF (reference sequence).

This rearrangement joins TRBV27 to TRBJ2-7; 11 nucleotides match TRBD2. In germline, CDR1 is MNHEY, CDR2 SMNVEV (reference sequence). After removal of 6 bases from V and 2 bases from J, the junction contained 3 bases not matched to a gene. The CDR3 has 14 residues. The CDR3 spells CASSQLAGAYEQYF. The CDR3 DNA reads TGTGCCAGCAGCCAACTAGCGGGAGCCTACGAGCAGTACTTC.

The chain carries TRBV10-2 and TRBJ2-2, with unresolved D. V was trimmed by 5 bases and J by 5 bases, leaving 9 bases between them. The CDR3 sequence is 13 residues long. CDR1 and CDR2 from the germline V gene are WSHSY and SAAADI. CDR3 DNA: TGCGCCAGCAGTCACGAGCCTACCGGGGAGCTGTTTTTT. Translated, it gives CASSHEPTGELFF.

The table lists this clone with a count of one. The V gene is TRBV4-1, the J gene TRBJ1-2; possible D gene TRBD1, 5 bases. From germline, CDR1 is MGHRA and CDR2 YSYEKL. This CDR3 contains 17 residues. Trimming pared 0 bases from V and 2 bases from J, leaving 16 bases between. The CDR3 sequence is CASSQDGSTAYNYGYTF. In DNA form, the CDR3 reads TGCGCCAGCAGCCAAGATGGATCGACAGCTTACAACTATGGCTACACCTTC.

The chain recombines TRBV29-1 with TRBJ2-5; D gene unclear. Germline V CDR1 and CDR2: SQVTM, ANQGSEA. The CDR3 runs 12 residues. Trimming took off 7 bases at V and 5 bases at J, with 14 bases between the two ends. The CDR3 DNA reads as TGCAGCGCCGCTTCCGGGCCGGAGACCCAGTACTTC. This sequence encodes CSAASGPETQYF.

The CDR3 here is CASSEFGTYSNQPQHF. The CDR3 DNA reads TGTGCCAGCAGTGAGTTTGGCACTTATAGCAATCAGCCCCAGCATTTT. The chain uses TRBV2 and TRBJ1-5; D call uncertain. The germline V and J ends were trimmed by 3 bases and 0 bases, with 12 bases remaining between them. The CDR3 spans 16 residues. Germline V gene data show CDR1 as SNHLY and CDR2 as FYNNEI. Drawing the rest from reference TRBV2 and TRBJ1-5, the complete variable domain is EPEVTQTPSHQVTQMGQEVILRCVPISNHLYFYWYRQILGQKVEFLVSFYNNEISEKSEIFDDQFSVERPDGSNFTLKIRSTKLEDSAMYFCASSEFGTYSNQPQHFGDGTRLSIL.

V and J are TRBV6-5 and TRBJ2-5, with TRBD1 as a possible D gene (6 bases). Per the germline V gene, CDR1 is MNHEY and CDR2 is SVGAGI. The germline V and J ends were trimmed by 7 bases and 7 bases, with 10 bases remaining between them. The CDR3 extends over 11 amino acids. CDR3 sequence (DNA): TGTGCCAGCACACTAGGGGGGACCCAGTACTTC. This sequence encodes CASTLGGTQYF.

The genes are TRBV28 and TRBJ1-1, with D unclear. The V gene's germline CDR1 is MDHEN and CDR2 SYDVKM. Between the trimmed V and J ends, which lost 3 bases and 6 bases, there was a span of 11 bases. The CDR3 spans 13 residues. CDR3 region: CASSFGRGPEAFF. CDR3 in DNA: TGTGCCAGCAGTTTCGGACGCGGACCTGAAGCTTTCTTT.

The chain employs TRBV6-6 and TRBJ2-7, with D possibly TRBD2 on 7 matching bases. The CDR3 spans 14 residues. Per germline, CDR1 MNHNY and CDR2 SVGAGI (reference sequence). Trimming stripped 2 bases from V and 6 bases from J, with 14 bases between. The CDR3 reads CASSYGGGVPEQYF. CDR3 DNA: TGTGCCAGCAGTTACGGAGGGGGGGTCCCCGAGCAGTACTTC.

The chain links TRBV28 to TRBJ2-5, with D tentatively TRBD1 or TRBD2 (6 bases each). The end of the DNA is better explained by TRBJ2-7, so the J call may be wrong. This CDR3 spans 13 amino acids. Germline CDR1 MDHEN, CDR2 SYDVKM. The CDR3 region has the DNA TGTGCCATCCGGGGGCGAAACTTCTACGAGCAGTACTTC. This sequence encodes CAIRGRNFYEQYF.

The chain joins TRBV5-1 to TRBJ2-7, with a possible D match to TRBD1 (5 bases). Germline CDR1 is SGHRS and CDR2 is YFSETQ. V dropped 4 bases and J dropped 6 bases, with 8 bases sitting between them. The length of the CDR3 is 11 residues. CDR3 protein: CASSNQGEQYF. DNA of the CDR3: TGCGCCAGCAGCAACCAGGGCGAGCAGTACTTC.

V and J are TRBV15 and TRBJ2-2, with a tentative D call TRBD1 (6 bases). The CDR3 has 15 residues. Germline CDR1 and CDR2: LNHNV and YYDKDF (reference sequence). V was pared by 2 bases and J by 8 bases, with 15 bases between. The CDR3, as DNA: TGTGCCACCAGCAGAAGGGACACCGTCACTGGGGAGCTGTTTTTT. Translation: CATSRRDTVTGELFF.

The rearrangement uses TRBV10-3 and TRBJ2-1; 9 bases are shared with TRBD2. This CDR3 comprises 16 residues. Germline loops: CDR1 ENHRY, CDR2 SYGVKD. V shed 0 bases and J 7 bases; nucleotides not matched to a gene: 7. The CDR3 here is CAISESKREVLNEQFF. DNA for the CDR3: TGTGCCATCAGTGAGTCGAAGCGGGAGGTCTTGAATGAGCAGTTCTTC.

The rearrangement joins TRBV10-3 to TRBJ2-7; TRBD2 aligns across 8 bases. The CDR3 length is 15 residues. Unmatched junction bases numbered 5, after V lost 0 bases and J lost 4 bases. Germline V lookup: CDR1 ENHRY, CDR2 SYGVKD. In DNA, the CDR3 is TGTGCCATCAGTGAGTCATTAGCGGGACCGTACGAGCAGTACTTC. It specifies CAISESLAGPYEQYF.

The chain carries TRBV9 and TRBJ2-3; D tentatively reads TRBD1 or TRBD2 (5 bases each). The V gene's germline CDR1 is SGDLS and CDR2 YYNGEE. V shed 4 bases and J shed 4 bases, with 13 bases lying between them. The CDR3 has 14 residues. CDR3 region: CASSPWDDPDTQYF. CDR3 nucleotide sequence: TGTGCCAGCAGCCCGTGGGACGATCCAGATACGCAGTATTTT.

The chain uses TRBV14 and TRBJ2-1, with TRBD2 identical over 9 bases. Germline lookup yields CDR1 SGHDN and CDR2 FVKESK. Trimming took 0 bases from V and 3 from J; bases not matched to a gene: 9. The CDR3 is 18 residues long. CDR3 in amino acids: CASSQEEGTSSSYNEQFF. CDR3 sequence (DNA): TGTGCCAGCAGCCAAGAAGAAGGGACTAGCTCCAGCTACAATGAGCAGTTCTTC.

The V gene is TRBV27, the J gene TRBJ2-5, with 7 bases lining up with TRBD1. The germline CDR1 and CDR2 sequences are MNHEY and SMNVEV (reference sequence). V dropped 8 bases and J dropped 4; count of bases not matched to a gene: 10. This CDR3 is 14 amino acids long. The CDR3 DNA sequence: TGTGCCAGCTCGACCCACAGGGGTGCAGAGACCCAGTACTTC. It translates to CASSTHRGAETQYF.

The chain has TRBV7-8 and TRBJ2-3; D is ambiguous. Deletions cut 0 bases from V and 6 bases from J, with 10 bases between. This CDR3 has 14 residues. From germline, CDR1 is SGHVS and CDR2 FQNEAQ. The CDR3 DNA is TGTGCCAGCAGCTTAGCCACTGAATTTGATACGCAGTATTTT. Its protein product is CASSLATEFDTQYF.

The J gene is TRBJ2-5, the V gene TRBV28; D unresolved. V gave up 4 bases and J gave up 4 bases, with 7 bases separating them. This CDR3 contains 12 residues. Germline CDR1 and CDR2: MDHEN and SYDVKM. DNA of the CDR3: TGTGCCAGCAGTTCGGCCAGAGAGACCCAGTACTTC. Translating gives CASSSARETQYF.

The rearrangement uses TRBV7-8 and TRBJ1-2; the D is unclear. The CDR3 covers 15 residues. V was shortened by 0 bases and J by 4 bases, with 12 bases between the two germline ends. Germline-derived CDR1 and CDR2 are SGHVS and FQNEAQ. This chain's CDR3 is CASSLALDQPYGYTF. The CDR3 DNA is TGTGCCAGCAGCTTAGCGCTGGATCAGCCCTATGGCTACACCTTC.

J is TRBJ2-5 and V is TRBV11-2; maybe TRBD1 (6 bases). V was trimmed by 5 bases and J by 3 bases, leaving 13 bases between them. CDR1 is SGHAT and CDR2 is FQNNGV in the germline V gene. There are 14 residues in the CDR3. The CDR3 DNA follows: TGTGCCAGCAGCCCCACGCGACAGGAAGAGACCCAGTACTTC. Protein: CASSPTRQEETQYF.

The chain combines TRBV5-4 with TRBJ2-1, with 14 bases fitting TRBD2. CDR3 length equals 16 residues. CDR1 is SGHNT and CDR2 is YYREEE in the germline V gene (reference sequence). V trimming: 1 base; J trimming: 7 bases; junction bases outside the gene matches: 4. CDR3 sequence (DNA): TGTGCCAGCAGCTTGAAGGGACTAGCGGGAGTTAATGAGCAGTTCTTC. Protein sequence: CASSLKGLAGVNEQFF.

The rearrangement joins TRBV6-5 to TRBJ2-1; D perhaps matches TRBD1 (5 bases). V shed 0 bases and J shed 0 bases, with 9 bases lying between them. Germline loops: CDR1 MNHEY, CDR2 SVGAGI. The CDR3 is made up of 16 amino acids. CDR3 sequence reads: CASSYSDTSSYNEQFF. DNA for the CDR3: TGTGCCAGCAGTTACTCGGACACGAGCTCCTACAATGAGCAGTTCTTC.

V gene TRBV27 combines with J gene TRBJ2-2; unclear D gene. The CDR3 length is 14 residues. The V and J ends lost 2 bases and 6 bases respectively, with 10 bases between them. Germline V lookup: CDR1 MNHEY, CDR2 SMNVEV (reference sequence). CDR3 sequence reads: CASSLVGSAGELFF. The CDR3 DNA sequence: TGTGCCAGCAGTTTAGTAGGGTCGGCCGGGGAGCTGTTTTTT.

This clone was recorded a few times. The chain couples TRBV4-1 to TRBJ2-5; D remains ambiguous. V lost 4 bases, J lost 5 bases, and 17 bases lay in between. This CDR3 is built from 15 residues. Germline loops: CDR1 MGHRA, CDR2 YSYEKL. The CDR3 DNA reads TGCGCCAGCAGCCGGGTACATACCCCGCCGGAGACCCAGTACTTC. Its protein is CASSRVHTPPETQYF.